This entry concerns a single TCR beta chain. The data derive from a study of blood T cell repertoires in COVID-19. For the study at large: From T cells, B-cell-depleted T cells, or PBMCs came the material, which was cDNA or gDNA.

Only in-frame clones appear in the TCRdb table, and some are missing; sequencing was by immunoSEQ multiplex PCR. The table shows 250,000 or so clones, with roughly 84% occurring only once. CDR1 is MNHEY and CDR2 is SMNVEV in the germline V gene (reference sequence). Between the trimmed V and J ends, which lost 3 bases and 6 bases, there was a span of 18 bases. This CDR3 comprises 16 residues. Source material: peripheral blood. The TCR was taken from a woman aged 40 to 50 who had recovered from COVID-19. The chain joins TRBV27 to TRBJ1-5; D gene uncertain. DNA for the CDR3: TGTGCCAGCAGTTTGCTTGGGGAGGCTTATGGTCAGCCCCAGCATTTT. It specifies CASSLLGEAYGQPQHF.